This T cell receptor (beta chain) is from a study of T-cell reconstitution after alpha-beta-depleted transplantation in children. For TCRbeta, the library was prepared with unique molecular identifiers. From the PCR reads, TCRdb called clonotypes with MiXCR, one entry per CDR3 protein. The table includes around 200,000 distinct CDR3 sequences, about 9.2% detected once. Germline loops: CDR1 DFQATT, CDR2 SNEGSKA (reference sequence). The CDR3 runs to 15 residues. V was trimmed by 2 bases and J by 1 base, leaving 14 bases between them. V usage is TRBV20-1 and J usage is TRBJ1-1, with D perhaps matching TRBD1 (6 bases). Sequencing used PBMCs from the stem cell graft donor, obtained from the stem cell graft. This TCR was recovered from a human donor who donated a stem cell graft to a child with acute lymphoblastic leukemia. The CDR3 nucleotides are TGCAGTGCTAGAACGACACAGGGAGAGAACACTGAAGCTTTCTTT. Its translation is CSARTTQGENTEAFF.